The subject of this entry is one TCR beta chain. The antigen is unknown. The ends were cut back, 0 bases at V and 4 bases at J, with 10 bases in the middle. The CDR3 is 14 amino acids. CDR1 is SGHDT, CDR2 YYEEEE, per germline. This sample is drawn from a study of PD-1 blockade in classical Hodgkin lymphoma. Profiling relied on immunoSEQ multiplex PCR, and the TCRdb table lists in-frame clones only, not all of them. The table includes 40,000 or so clones, around 78% detected once. Findings and limits, study-wide: Patients newly diagnosed and complete responders had comparable baseline diversity.

Relapse after autologous stem cell transplantation occurred in every patient, and brentuximab vedotin exposure varied. This sequence was found in a human donor with classical Hodgkin lymphoma. Sequencing was performed on peripheral blood mononuclear cells (PBMCs), taken at baseline. V is TRBV5-6 and J is TRBJ1-2, with D perhaps matching TRBD1 (6 bases). CDR3 amino acids: CASSLAGDSYGYTF. In DNA, the CDR3 is TGTGCCAGCAGCTTGGCAGGGGACTCCTATGGCTACACCTTC.